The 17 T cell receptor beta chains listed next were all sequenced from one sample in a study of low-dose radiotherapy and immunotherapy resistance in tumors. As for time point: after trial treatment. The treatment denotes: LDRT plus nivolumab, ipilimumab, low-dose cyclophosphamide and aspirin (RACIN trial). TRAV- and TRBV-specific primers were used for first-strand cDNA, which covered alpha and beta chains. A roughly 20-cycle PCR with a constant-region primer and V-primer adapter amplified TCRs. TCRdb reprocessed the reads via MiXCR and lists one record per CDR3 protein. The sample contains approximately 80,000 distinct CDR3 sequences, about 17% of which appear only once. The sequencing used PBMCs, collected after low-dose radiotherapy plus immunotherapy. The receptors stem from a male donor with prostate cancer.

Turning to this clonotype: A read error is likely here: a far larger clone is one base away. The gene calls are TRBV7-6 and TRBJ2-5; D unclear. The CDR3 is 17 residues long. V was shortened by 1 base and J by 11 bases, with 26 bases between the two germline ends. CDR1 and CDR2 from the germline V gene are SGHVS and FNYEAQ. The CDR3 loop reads CASSLVRQAVNFNEQYF. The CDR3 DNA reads TGTGCCAGCAGCTTAGTTAGGCAGGCGGTTAATTTCAATGAGCAGTACTTC.

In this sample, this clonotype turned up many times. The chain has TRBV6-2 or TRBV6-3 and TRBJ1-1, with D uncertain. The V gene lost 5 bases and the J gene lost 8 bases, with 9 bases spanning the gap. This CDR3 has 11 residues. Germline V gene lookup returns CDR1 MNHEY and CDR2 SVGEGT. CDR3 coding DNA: TGTGCCAGCAGTCAACGTAGAGAAGCTTTCTTT. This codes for CASSQRREAFF.

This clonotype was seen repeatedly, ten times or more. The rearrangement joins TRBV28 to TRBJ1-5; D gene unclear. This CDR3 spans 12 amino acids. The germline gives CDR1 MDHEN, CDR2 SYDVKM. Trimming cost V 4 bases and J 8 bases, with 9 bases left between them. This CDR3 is CASSSLAEPQHF. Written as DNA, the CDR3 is TGTGCCAGCAGTTCCCTCGCTGAGCCCCAGCATTTT.

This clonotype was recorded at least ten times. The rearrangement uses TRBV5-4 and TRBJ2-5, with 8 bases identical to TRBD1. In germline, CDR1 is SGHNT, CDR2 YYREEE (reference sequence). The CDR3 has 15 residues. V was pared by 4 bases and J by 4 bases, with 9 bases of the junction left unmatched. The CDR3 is CASSPGVDRGETQYF. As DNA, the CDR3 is TGTGCCAGCAGCCCGGGGGTTGACAGGGGAGAGACCCAGTACTTC.

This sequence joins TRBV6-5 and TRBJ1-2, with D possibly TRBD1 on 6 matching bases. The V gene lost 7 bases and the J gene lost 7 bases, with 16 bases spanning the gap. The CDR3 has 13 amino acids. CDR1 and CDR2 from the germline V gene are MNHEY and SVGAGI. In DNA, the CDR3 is TGTGCCAGCATGGCCGGGGGCGCGGGTGGCTACACCTTC. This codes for CASMAGGAGGYTF.

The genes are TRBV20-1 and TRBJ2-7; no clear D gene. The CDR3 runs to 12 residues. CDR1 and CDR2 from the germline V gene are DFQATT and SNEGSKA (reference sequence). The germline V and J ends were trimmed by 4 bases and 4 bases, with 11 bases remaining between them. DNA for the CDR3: TGCAGTGCTACCGGGTTGGGGTACGAGCAGTACTTC. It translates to CSATGLGYEQYF.

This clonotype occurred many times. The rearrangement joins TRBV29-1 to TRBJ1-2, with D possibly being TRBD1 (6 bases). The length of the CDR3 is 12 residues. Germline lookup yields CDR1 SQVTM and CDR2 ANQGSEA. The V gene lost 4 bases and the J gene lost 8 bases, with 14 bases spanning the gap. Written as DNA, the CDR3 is TGCAGCGTTGTACAGGACAGCATCGGCTACACCTTC. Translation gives CSVVQDSIGYTF.

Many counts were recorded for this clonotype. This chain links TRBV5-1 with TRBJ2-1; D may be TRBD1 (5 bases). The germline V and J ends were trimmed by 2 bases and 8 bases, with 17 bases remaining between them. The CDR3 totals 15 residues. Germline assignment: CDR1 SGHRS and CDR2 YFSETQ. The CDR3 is CASSFWQGSRDEQFF. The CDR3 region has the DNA TGCGCCAGCAGCTTCTGGCAGGGCTCACGAGATGAGCAGTTCTTC.

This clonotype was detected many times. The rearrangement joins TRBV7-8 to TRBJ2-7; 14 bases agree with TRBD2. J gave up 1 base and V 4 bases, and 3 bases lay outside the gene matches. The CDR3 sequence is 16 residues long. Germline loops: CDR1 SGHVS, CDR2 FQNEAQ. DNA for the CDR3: TGTGCCAGCAGCTGGGGACTAGCGGGAGCGTCCTACGAGCAGTACTTC. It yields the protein CASSWGLAGASYEQYF. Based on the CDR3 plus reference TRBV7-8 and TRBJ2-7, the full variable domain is GAGVSQSPRYKVAKRGQDVALRCDPISGHVSLFWYQQALGQGPEFLTYFQNEAQLDKSGLPSDRFFAERPEGSVSTLKIQRTQQEDSAVYLCASSWGLAGASYEQYFGPGTRLTVT.

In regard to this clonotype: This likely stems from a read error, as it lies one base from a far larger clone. CDR3 bases: TGTGCCAGCACCTCTCCCACTCGACAGAGCCTAAATGGCTACACCTTC. Its translation is CASTSPTRQSLNGYTF. This sequence joins TRBV6-5 and TRBJ1-2; a weak D match, TRBD1 (5 bases). The germline V gene has CDR1 MNHEY and CDR2 SVGAGI. The CDR3 has 16 residues. V lost 7 bases to trimming and J lost 6 bases, with 24 bases between them.

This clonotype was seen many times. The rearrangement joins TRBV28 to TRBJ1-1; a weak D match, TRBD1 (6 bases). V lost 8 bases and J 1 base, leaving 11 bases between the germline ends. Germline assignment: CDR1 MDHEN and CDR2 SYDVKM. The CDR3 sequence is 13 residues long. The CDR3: CASLDSGNTEAFF. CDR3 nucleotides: TGTGCCAGCCTGGACAGCGGGAACACTGAAGCTTTCTTT. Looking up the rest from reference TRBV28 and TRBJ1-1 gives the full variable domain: DVKVTQSSRYLVKRTGEKVFLECVQDMDHENMFWYRQDPGLGLRLIYFSYDVKMKEKGDIPEGYSVSREKKERFSLILESASTNQTSMYLCASLDSGNTEAFFGQGTRLTVV.

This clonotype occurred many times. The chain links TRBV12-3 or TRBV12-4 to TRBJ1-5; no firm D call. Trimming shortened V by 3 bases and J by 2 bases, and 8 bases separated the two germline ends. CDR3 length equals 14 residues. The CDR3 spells CASSFSFGNQPQHF. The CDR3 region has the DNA TGTGCCAGCAGTTTCTCCTTTGGCAATCAGCCCCAGCATTTT.

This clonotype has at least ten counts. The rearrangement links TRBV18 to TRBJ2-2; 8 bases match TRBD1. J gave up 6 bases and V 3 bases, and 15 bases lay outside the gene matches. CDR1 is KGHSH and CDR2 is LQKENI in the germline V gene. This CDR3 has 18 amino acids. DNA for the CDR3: TGTGCCAGCTCACCGCCCCTTCGGACAGGGCGAAAATCCGGGGAGCTGTTTTTT. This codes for CASSPPLRTGRKSGELFF.

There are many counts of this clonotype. CDR3: CASSDQGLAADTQYF. DNA for the CDR3: TGTGCCAGCAGCGACCAGGGACTAGCGGCGGATACGCAGTATTTT. The chain links TRBV7-3 to TRBJ2-3; 11 bases line up with TRBD2. The CDR3 is made up of 15 amino acids. Per germline, CDR1 SGHTA and CDR2 FQGTGA. V lost 5 bases, J lost 6 bases, and 7 bases stayed unmatched.

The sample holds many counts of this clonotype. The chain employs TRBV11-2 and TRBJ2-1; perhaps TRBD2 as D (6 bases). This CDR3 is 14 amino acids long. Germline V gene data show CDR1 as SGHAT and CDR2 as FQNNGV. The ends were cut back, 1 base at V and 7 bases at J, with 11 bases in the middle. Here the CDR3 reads CASSLAGVANEQFF. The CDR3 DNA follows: TGTGCCAGCAGCTTAGCGGGAGTCGCGAATGAGCAGTTCTTC.

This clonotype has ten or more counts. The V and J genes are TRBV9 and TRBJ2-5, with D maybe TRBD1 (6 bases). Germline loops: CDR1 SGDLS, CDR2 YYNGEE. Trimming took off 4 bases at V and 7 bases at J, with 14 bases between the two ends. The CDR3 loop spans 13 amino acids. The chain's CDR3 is CASSSSPGATQYF. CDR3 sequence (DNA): TGTGCCAGCAGCTCGTCCCCAGGGGCGACCCAGTACTTC.

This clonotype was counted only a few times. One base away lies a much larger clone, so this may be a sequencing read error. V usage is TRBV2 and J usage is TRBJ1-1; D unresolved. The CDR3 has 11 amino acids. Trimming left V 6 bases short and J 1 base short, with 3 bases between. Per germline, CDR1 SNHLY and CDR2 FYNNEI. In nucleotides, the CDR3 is TGTGCCAGCAGAGGGAACACTGAAGCTTTCTTT. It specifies CASRGNTEAFF.